This T cell receptor (beta chain) was documented in a study of T cells in Graves' hyperthyroidism and ophthalmopathy. At the level of the study: Blood was drawn when the patient was first diagnosed and still untreated. Study conclusions and caveats: In the blood, most expanded thyroid clonotypes above 0.001 appeared as well.

This CDR3 spans 16 amino acids. V was cut by 1 base and J by 4 bases, with 13 bases left in between. The germline CDR1 and CDR2 sequences are LGHDT and YNNKEL (reference sequence). A 10 ml volume of fresh peripheral blood provided the PBMCs. RNA transcripts gave rise to amplified TCR beta CDR3 regions. Primed by the HTBI set, a first-round RT-PCR was run on the TCR CDR3. TCRdb used MiXCR to reprocess the multiplex PCR reads, holding one entry per CDR3 protein. The sample has 350,000 to 400,000 distinct CDR3 sequences; 15% are singletons. This clonotype was seen ten or more times. Its cognate antigen is unknown.

The chain has TRBV3-1 and TRBJ2-2; the D gene is possibly TRBD2 (6 bases). The sample consisted of blood. This TCR was sampled from a woman aged 25-40 years with Graves' hyperthyroidism. CDR3 in amino acids: CASSQARDWSTGELFF. In DNA form, the CDR3 reads TGTGCCAGCAGCCAAGCGCGGGATTGGAGCACCGGGGAGCTGTTTTTT.